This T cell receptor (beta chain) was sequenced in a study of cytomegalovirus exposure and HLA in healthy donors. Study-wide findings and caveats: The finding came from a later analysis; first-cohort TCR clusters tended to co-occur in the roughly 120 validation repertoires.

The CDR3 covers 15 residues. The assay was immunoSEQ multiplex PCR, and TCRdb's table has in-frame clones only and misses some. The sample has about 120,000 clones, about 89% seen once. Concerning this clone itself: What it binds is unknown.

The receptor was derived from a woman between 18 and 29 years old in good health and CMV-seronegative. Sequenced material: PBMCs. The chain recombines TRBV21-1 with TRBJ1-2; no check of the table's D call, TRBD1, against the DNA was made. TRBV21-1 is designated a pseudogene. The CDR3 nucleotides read TGTGCCAGCAGCATGTCCAGGGGCCATAACTATGGCTACACCTTC. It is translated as CASSMSRGHNYGYTF.